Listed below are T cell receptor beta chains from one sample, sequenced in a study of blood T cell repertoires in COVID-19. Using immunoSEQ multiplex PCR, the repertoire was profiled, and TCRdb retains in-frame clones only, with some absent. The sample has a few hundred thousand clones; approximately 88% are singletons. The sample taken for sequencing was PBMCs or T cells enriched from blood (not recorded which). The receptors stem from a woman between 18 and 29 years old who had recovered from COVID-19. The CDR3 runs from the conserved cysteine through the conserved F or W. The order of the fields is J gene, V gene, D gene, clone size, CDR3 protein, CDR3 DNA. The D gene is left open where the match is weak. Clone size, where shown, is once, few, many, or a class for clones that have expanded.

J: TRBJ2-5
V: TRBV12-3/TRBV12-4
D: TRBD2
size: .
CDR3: CASRLSGEETQYF
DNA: TGTGCCAGCAGATTAAGCGGGGAAGAGACCCAGTACTTC

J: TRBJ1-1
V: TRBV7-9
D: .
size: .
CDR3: CASSLDRALTEAFF
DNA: TGTGCCAGCAGCTTAGACAGGGCGCTCACTGAAGCTTTCTTT

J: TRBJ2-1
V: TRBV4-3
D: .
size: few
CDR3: CASSQKGGWEQFF
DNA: TGCGCCAGCAGCCAAAAGGGGGGGTGGGAGCAGTTCTTC

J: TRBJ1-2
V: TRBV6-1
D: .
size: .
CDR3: CASSERENYGYTF
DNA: TGTGCCAGCAGTGAGCGCGAAAACTATGGCTACACCTTC

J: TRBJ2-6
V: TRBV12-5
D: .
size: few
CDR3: CASGLGTGSGANVLTF
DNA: TGTGCTAGTGGTTTGGGAACAGGCTCTGGGGCCAACGTCCTGACTTTC

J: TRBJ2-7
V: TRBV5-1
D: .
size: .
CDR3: CASSPFAGRSSYEQYF
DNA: TGCGCCAGCAGCCCATTTGCGGGAAGGAGCTCCTACGAGCAGTACTTC

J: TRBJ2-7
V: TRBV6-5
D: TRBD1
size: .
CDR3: CASSYWGTGEGYEQYF
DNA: TGTGCCAGCAGTTACTGGGGGACAGGTGAAGGCTACGAGCAGTACTTC

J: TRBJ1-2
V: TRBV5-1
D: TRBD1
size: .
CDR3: CASGTVPYGYTF
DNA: TGCGCCAGTGGGACAGTTCCATATGGCTACACCTTC

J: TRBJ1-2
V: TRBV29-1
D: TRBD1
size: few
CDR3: CSVRQGANYGYTF
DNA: TGCAGCGTCCGACAGGGGGCAAACTATGGCTACACCTTC

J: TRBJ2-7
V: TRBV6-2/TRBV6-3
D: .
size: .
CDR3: CASSMRRTSNYEQYF
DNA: TGTGCCAGCAGTATGCGCAGGACAAGCAACTACGAGCAGTACTTC

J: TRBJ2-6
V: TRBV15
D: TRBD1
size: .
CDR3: CATSTLGRGPGANVLTF
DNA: TGTGCCACCAGCACTCTCGGAAGGGGGCCCGGGGCCAACGTCCTGACTTTC

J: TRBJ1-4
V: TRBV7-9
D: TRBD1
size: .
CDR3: CASSLPSRPRDRGIEKLFF
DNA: TGTGCCAGCAGCTTACCCTCCAGGCCCCGGGACAGGGGAATCGAAAAACTGTTTTTT

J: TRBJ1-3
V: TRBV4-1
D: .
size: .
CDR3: CASSQTGLGNTIYF
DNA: TGCGCCAGCAGCCAAACAGGGTTGGGAAACACCATATATTTT

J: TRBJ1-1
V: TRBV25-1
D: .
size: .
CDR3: CASSVSTEAFF
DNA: TGTGCCAGCAGTGTCAGCACTGAAGCTTTCTTT

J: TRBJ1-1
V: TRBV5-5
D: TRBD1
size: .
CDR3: CASSWGTGGSNTEAFF
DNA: TGTGCCAGCAGCTGGGGGACAGGGGGCTCGAACACTGAAGCTTTCTTT

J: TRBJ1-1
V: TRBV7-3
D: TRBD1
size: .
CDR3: CASSRSTGGPNTEAFF
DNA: TGTGCCAGCAGCCGGTCGACAGGGGGACCGAACACTGAAGCTTTCTTT

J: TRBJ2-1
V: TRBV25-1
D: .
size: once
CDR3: CASSEGGLAALTYNEQFF
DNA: TGTGCCAGCAGTGAAGGGGGGCTAGCGGCCCTCACCTACAATGAGCAGTTCTTC

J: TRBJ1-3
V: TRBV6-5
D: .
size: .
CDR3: CASSPDLSSGNTIYF
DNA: TGTGCCAGCAGCCCGGACTTAAGCTCTGGAAACACCATATATTTT

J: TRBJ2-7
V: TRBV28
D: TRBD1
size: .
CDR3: CASSLLGTGTYEQYF
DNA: TGTGCCAGCAGTTTACTCGGGACAGGTACCTACGAGCAGTACTTC

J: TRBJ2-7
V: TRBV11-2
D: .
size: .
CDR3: CASSLAPGESYEQYF
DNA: TGTGCCAGCAGCTTAGCCCCGGGGGAATCCTACGAGCAGTACTTC

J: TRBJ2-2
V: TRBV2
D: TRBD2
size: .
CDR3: CASSPTSGTAGELFF
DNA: TGTGCCAGCAGTCCGACTAGCGGGACCGCCGGGGAGCTGTTTTTT

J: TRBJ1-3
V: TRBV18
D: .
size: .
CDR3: CASSYYSLGPGNTIYF
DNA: TGTGCCAGCTCATACTACAGCCTGGGGCCTGGAAACACCATATATTTT

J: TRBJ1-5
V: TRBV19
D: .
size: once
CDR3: CASSIGTVSNQPQHF
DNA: TGTGCCAGTAGTATTGGTACGGTTAGCAATCAGCCCCAGCATTTT

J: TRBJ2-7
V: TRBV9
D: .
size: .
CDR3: CASSVVGSGEQYF
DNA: TGTGCCAGCAGCGTAGTCGGGAGTGGAGAGCAGTACTTC

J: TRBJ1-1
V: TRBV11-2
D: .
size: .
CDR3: CASSSLEGLNTEAFF
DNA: TGTGCCAGCAGCTCCTTAGAGGGATTGAACACTGAAGCTTTCTTT

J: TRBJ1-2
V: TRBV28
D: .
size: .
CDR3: CASSQTGSVGYTF
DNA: TGTGCCAGCAGCCAAACAGGGTCGGTGGGCTACACCTTC

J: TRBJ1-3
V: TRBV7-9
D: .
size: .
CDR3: CASSIRGTGNTIYF
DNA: TGTGCCAGCAGCATCAGGGGAACTGGAAACACCATATATTTT

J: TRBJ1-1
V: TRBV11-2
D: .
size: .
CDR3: CASSSGVIRESTEAFF
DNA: TGTGCCAGCAGTTCGGGGGTAATCAGGGAGAGCACTGAAGCTTTCTTT

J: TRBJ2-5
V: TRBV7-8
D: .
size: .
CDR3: CASSLLGSSWSQETQYF
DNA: TGTGCCAGCAGCCTCCTCGGGAGTTCATGGAGTCAAGAGACCCAGTACTTC

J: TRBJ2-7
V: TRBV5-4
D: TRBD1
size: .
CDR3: CASSLGSGQGYEQYF
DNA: TGTGCCAGCAGCTTGGGGTCGGGACAGGGATACGAGCAGTACTTC

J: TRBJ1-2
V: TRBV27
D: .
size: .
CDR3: CASSLSRQLYGYTF
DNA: TGTGCCAGCAGTTTATCCCGACAGCTTTATGGCTACACCTTC

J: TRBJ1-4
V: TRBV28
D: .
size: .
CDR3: CASGRGFEKLFF
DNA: TGTGCCAGCGGACGCGGGTTTGAAAAACTGTTTTTT

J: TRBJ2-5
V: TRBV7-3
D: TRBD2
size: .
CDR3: CASSSSGSRETQYF
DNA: TGTGCCAGCAGTTCGAGCGGGAGCAGGGAGACCCAGTACTTC

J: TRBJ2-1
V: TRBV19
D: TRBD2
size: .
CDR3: CASSASGVRSSYNEQFF
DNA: TGTGCCAGTAGTGCTAGCGGGGTCCGGAGCTCCTACAATGAGCAGTTCTTC

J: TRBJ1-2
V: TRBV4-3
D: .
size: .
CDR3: CASSQDYEGYGYTF
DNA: TGCGCCAGCAGCCAAGACTACGAGGGATATGGCTACACCTTC

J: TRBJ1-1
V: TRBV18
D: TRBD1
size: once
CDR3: CASSPDRGAEAFF
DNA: TGTGCCAGCTCACCGGACAGGGGCGCTGAAGCTTTCTTT

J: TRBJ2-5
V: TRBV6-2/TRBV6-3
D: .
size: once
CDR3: CASSYVDWQETQYF
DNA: TGTGCCAGCAGTTATGTGGACTGGCAAGAGACCCAGTACTTC

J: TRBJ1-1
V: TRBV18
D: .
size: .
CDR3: CASSPHVLGGAPEAFF
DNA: TGTGCCAGCTCACCACATGTGCTCGGGGGGGCCCCTGAAGCTTTCTTT

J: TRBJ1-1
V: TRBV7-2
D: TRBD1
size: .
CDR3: CASSPRTGHMNTEAFF
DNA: TGTGCCAGCAGCCCTAGGACAGGGCACATGAACACTGAAGCTTTCTTT

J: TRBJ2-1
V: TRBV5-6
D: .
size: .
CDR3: CASSPVPIEGEQFF
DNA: TGTGCCAGCAGCCCCGTCCCAATTGAGGGTGAGCAGTTCTTC

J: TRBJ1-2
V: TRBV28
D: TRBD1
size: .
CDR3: CASNDRGDYGYTF
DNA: TGTGCCAGCAACGACAGGGGTGACTATGGCTACACCTTC

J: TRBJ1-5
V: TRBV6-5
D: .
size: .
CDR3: CASSYDWGGQPQHF
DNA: TGTGCCAGCAGTTACGACTGGGGAGGGCAGCCCCAGCATTTT

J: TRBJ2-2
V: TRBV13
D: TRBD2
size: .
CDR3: CASSRTSGGAVTGELFF
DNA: TGTGCCAGCAGCCGGACTAGCGGGGGGGCGGTCACCGGGGAGCTGTTTTTT

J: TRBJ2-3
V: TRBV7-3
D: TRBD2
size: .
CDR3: CASSTRLAGDGGDTQYF
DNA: TGTGCCAGCAGCACCCGACTAGCGGGAGATGGAGGAGATACGCAGTATTTT

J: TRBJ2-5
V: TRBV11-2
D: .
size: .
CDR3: CASSQGHQETQYF
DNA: TGTGCCAGCAGCCAGGGTCATCAAGAGACCCAGTACTTC

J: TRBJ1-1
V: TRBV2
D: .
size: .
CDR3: CASSELTGGEAFF
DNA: TGTGCCAGCAGTGAGTTAACAGGTGGTGAAGCTTTCTTT

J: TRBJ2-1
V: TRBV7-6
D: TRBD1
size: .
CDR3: CASSYRQGGNEQFF
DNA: TGTGCCAGCAGCTACCGACAGGGTGGCAATGAGCAGTTCTTC

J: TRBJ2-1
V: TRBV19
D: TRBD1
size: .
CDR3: CASSLGQGEIDEQFF
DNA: TGTGCCAGTAGTCTGGGACAGGGGGAGATAGATGAGCAGTTCTTC

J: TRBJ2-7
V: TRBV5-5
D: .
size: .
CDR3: CASSRSGNEQYF
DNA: TGTGCCAGCAGCCGGTCAGGGAACGAGCAGTACTTC

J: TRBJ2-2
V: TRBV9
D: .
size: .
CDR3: CASSVSLGELFF
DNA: TGTGCCAGCAGCGTATCCCTAGGGGAGCTGTTTTTT

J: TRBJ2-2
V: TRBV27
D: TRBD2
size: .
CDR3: CASSLEIAGLGTGELFF
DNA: TGTGCCAGCAGTTTAGAAATAGCGGGATTAGGCACCGGGGAGCTGTTTTTT

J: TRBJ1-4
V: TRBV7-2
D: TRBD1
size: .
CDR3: CASSSRTGANEKLFF
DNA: TGTGCCAGCAGCTCGAGGACAGGGGCTAATGAAAAACTGTTTTTT

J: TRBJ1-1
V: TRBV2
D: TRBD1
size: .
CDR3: CADQTGVGTEAFF
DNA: TGTGCCGACCAGACAGGGGTCGGCACTGAAGCTTTCTTT

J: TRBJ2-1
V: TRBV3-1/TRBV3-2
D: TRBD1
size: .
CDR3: CASSLVTGGYNEQFF
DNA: TGTGCCAGCAGCCTCGTCACAGGGGGGTACAATGAGCAGTTCTTC

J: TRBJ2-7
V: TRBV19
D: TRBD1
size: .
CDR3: CASSVPGQTYEQYF
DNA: TGTGCCAGTAGCGTACCGGGACAGACCTACGAGCAGTACTTC

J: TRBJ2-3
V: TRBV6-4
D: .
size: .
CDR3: CASSDHGGPSTDTQYF
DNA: TGTGCCAGCAGTGACCACGGGGGGCCCAGCACAGATACGCAGTATTTT

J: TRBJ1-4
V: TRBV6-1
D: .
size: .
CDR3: CASSEAPTGVTNEKLFF
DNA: TGTGCCAGCAGTGAAGCCCCAACCGGGGTAACTAATGAAAAACTGTTTTTT

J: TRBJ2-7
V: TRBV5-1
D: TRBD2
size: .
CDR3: CASSFSTSGGSYEQYF
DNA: TGCGCCAGCAGCTTCTCCACTAGCGGTGGGAGCTACGAGCAGTACTTC